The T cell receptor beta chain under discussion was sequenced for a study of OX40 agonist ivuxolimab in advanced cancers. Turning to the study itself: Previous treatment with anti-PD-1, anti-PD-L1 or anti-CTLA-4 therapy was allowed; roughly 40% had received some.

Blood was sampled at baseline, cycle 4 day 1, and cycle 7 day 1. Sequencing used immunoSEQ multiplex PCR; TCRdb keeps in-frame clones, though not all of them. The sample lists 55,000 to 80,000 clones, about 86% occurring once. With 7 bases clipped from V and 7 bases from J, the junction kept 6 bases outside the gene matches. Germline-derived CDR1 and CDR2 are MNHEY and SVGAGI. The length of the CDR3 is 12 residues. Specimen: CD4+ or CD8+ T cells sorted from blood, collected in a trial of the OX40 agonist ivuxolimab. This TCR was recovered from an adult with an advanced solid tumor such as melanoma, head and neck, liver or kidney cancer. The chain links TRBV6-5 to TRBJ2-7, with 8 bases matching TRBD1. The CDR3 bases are TGTGCCAGCACCCGGGACAGGCAAGAGCAGTACTTC. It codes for CASTRDRQEQYF.